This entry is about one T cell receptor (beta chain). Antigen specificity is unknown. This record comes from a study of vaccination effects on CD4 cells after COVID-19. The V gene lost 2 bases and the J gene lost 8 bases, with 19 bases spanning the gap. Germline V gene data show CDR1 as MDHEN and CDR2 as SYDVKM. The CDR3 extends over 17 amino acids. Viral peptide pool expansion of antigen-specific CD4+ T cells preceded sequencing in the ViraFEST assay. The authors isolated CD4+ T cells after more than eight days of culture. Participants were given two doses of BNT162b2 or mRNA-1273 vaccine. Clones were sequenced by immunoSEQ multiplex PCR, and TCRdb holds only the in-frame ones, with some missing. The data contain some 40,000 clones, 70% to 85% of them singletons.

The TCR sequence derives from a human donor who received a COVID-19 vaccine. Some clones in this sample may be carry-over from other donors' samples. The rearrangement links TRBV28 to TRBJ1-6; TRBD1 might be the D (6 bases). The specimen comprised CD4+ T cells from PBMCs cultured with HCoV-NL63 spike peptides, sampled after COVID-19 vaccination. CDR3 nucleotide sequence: TGTGCCAGCAGTTTAGGGGGGGGCTCGGCGATTTATTCACCCCTCCACTTT. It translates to CASSLGGGSAIYSPLHF.